This T cell receptor (beta chain) was captured by sequencing in a study of brain T cells in children with intractable seizures. Sequencing was limited to surgery cases with top T cell transcript signatures in brain tissue. The method was immunoSEQ multiplex PCR; TCRdb's version includes in-frame clones alone and lacks a portion of them. The repertoire has tens of thousands of clones, approximately 94% of them found once; the top ten carry 1.5%. Trimming took off 1 base at V and 4 bases at J, with 13 bases between the two ends. The CDR3 has 16 amino acids. Germline CDR1 reads SEHNR; CDR2 reads FQNEAQ (reference sequence).

The sequences come from peripheral blood, collected at surgery. V usage is TRBV7-9 and J usage is TRBJ1-4; D unresolved. The source is a boy under two years old with tuberous sclerosis and intractable seizures. The CDR3 sequence is CASSLVVRDGNEKLFF. Written as DNA, the CDR3 is TGTGCCAGCAGCTTAGTCGTGAGGGATGGTAATGAAAAACTGTTTTTT.